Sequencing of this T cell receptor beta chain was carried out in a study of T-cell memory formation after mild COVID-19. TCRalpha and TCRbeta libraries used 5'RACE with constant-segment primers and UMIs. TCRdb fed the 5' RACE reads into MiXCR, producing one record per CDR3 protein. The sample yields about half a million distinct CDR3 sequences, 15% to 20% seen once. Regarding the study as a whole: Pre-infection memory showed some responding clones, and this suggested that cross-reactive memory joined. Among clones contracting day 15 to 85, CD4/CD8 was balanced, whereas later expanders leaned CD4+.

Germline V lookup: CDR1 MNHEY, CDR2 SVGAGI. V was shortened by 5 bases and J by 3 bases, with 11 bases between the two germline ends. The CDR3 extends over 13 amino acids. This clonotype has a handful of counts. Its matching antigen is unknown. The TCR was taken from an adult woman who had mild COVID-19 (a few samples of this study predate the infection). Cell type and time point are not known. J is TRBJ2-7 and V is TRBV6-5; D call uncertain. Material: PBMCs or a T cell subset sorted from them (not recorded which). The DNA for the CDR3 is TGTGCCAGCAGTCTCCTCAGTTACTACGAGCAGTACTTC. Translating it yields CASSLLSYYEQYF.